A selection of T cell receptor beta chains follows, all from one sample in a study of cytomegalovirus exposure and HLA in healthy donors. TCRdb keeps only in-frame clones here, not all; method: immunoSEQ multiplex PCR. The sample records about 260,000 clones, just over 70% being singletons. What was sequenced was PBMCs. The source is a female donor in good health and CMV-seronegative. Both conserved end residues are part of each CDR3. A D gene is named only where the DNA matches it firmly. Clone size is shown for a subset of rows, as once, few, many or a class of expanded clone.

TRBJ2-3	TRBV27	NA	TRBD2	CASSSTSGRRTDTQYF	TGTGCCAGCAGTTCTACTAGCGGGAGGAGAACAGATACGCAGTATTTT
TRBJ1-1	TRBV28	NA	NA	CASTLPGDWAFF	TGTGCCAGCACCTTACCGGGGGATTGGGCTTTCTTT
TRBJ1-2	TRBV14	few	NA	CASSLLRGYGYTF	TGTGCCAGCAGCCTCCTCAGGGGCTATGGCTACACCTTC
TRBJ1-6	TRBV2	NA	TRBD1	CASSAPRQGLGNNSPLHF	TGTGCCAGCAGCGCCCCAAGACAGGGCCTGGGCAATAATTCACCCCTCCACTTT
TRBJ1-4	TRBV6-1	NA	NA	CASSETGRGIRTNEKLFF	TGTGCCAGCAGTGAAACCGGGAGGGGGATTAGAACTAATGAAAAACTGTTTTTT
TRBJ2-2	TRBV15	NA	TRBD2	CATSSNPGLAGGPSGELFF	TGTGCCACCAGCAGCAATCCGGGACTAGCGGGAGGGCCTTCCGGGGAGCTGTTTTTT
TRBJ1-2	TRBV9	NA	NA	CASSEDRKLNGATF	TGTGCCAGCAGTGAAGACAGAAAGCTGAATGGGGCCACCTTC
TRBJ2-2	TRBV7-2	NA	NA	CASSLVVMRNTGELFF	TGTGCCAGCAGCTTAGTTGTTATGAGGAACACCGGGGAGCTGTTTTTT
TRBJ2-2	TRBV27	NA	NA	CASSWAPTGELFF	TGTGCCAGCAGTTGGGCCCCCACCGGGGAGCTGTTTTTT
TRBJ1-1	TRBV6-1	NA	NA	CASSVWGDTEAFF	TGTGCCAGCAGTGTCTGGGGGGACACTGAAGCTTTCTTT
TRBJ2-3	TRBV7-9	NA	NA	CASSLQTDTQYF	TGTGCCAGCAGCTTACAAACAGATACGCAGTATTTT
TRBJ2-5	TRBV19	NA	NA	CASSTQANKKTQYF	TGTGCCAGTAGTACGCAGGCTAATAAGAAGACCCAGTACTTC
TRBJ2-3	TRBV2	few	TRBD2	CASIGRGGGSDTQYF	TGTGCCAGCATCGGTCGGGGCGGGGGATCAGATACGCAGTATTTT
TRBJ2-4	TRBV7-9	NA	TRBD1	CASSSARTGGDIQYF	TGTGCCAGCAGCTCGGCAAGGACAGGGGGTGACATTCAGTACTTC
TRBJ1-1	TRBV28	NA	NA	CASTLSGMNTEAFF	TGTGCCAGCACTTTGTCAGGGATGAACACTGAAGCTTTCTTT
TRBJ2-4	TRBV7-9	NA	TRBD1	CASSPIPGQGMLAANIQYF	TGTGCCAGCAGCCCAATACCGGGACAGGGCATGCTAGCGGCAAACATTCAGTACTTC
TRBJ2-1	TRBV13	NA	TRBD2	CASSVNGAGAGEQFF	TGTGCCAGCAGCGTAAATGGAGCGGGAGCAGGTGAGCAGTTCTTC
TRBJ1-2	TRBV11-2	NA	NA	CASSLDRTAYGYTF	TGTGCCAGCAGCTTAGACCGGACAGCATATGGCTACACCTTC
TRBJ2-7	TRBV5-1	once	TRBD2	CASSLEVAGATYEQYF	TGCGCCAGCAGCTTGGAGGTAGCGGGGGCGACCTACGAGCAGTACTTC
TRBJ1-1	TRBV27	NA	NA	CASSLLGDNTEAFF	TGTGCCAGCAGTTTATTAGGGGATAACACTGAAGCTTTCTTT
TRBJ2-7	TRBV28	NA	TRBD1	CASSSMTGTYEQYF	TGTGCCAGCAGTTCCATGACAGGGACCTACGAGCAGTACTTC
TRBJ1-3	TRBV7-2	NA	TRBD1	CASLPTGSGNTIYF	TGTGCCAGCCTCCCGACAGGGTCCGGAAACACCATATATTTT
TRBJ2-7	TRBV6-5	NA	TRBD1	CASSYGGTGDEQYF	TGTGCCAGCAGTTACGGGGGGACAGGGGACGAGCAGTACTTC
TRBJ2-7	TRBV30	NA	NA	CAWSVSYEQYF	TGTGCCTGGAGTGTTTCGTACGAGCAGTACTTC
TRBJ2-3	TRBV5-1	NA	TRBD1	CASTRDRGTDTQYF	TGCGCCAGCACCCGGGACAGGGGCACAGATACGCAGTATTTT
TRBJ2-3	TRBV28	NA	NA	CASCSPGGTDTQYF	TGTGCCAGCTGCTCACCCGGAGGCACAGATACGCAGTATTTT
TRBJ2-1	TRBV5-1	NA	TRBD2	CASSVTSGSSYNEQFF	TGCGCCAGCAGCGTGACTAGCGGGAGCTCCTACAATGAGCAGTTCTTC
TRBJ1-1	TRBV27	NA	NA	CASSLTRNTEAFF	TGTGCCAGCAGTCTGACAAGGAACACTGAAGCCTTCTTT
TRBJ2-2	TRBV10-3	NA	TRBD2	CAISESSLAGDTGELFF	TGTGCCATCAGTGAGTCAAGCCTAGCGGGGGACACCGGGGAGCTGTTTTTT
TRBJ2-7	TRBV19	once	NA	CASSIAGTSNAYEQYF	TGTGCCAGTAGTATAGCCGGGACTTCTAATGCCTACGAGCAGTACTTC
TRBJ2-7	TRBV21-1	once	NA	CASSKCPGQLGYEQYF	TGTGCCAGCAGCAAGTGTCCGGGACAGTTGGGCTACGAGCAGTACTTC
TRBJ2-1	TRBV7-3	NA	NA	CASSLTASSYNEQFF	TGTGCCAGCAGCTTAACGGCTAGCTCCTACAATGAGCAGTTCTTC
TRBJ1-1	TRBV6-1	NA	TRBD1	CANSWDRGMNTEAFF	TGTGCCAACTCGTGGGACAGGGGTATGAACACTGAAGCTTTCTTT
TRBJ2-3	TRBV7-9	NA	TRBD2	CASSERSGRTDTQYF	TGTGCCAGCAGCGAACGCAGCGGGAGGACAGATACGCAGTATTTT
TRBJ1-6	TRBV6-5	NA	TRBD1	CASSPGTGHNSPLHF	TGTGCCAGCAGCCCCGGGACAGGGCACAATTCACCCCTCCACTTT
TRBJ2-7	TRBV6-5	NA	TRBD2	CASSYSTSGTYEQYF	TGTGCCAGCAGTTACTCGACTAGCGGGACCTACGAGCAGTACTTC
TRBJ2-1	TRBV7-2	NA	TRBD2	CASTIYPREGQFF	TGTGCCAGCACCATATACCCGAGGGAGGGGCAGTTCTTC
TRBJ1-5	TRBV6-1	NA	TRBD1	CASTRDRWSNQPQHF	TGTGCCAGCACTCGGGACAGGTGGAGCAATCAGCCCCAGCATTTT
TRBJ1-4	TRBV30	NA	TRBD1	CAWSSRRQGAGKLFF	TGTGCCTGGAGTAGTCGCCGACAGGGGGCGGGGAAACTGTTTTTT
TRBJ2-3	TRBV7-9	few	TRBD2	CASSLGLAGVGTKGLQYF	TGTGCCAGCAGCTTAGGACTAGCGGGAGTGGGCACCAAAGGGCTTCAGTATTTT
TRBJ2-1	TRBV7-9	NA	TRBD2	CASSLTSGGSNEQFF	TGTGCCAGCAGTTTGACTAGCGGGGGGAGCAATGAGCAGTTCTTC
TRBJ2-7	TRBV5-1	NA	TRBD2	CASSLFGGRAIYEQYF	TGCGCCAGCAGCTTGTTTGGCGGGAGGGCCATCTACGAGCAGTACTTC
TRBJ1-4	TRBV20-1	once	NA	CSLNRGEKLFF	TGCAGTTTAAACCGGGGAGAAAAACTGTTTTTT
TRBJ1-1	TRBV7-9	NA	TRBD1	CSSSFSLGTGKTEAFF	TGTTCCAGCAGCTTTAGTCTCGGGACAGGGAAAACTGAAGCTTTCTTT
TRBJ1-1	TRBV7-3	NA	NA	CASSSDRNTEAFF	TGTGCCAGCAGCTCAGACAGGAACACTGAAGCTTTCTTT
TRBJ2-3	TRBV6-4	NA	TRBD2	CASSDAGGADTQYF	TGTGCCAGCAGTGACGCGGGAGGGGCAGATACGCAGTATTTT
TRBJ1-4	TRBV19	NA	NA	CASSAGNPQSEKLFF	TGTGCCAGTAGTGCCGGTAACCCTCAATCGGAAAAACTGTTTTTT
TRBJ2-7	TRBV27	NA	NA	CASSFKEGPYEQYF	TGTGCCAGCAGTTTTAAGGAGGGGCCCTACGAGCAGTACTTC
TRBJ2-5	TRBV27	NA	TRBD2	CASRLAGEMAETQYF	TGTGCCAGCAGACTAGCGGGAGAGATGGCAGAGACCCAGTACTTC
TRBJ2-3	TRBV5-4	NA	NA	CASSEGWSTDTQYF	TGTGCCAGCAGCGAGGGATGGAGCACAGATACGCAGTATTTT
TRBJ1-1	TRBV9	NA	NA	CASSVDDVGGLNTEAFF	TGTGCCAGCAGCGTAGATGATGTGGGGGGTTTGAACACTGAAGCTTTCTTT